Following are 11 T cell receptor beta chains from one sample sequenced in a study of blood T cell repertoires in COVID-19. The assay was immunoSEQ multiplex PCR, and TCRdb's table has in-frame clones only and misses some. The data contain about 100,000 clones, about 86% of them singletons. Sequencing was performed on peripheral blood. These TCRs come from a human donor in a cohort sampled during active COVID-19.

The V call is TRBV5-1, the J call TRBJ2-1; 12 nucleotides align to TRBD2. CDR3 length equals 16 residues. J lost 8 bases, V lost 4 bases, and 10 bases had no gene match. CDR1 is SGHRS, CDR2 YFSETQ, per germline. CDR3 loop: CASSTTLAGGPHEQFF. The CDR3 nucleotides are TGCGCCAGCAGCACCACCCTAGCGGGAGGGCCGCATGAGCAGTTCTTC.

This chain links TRBV28 with TRBJ2-1; 8 bases agree with TRBD1. This CDR3 comprises 14 residues. V dropped 6 bases and J dropped 6; count of bases not matched to a gene: 7. The germline V gene has CDR1 MDHEN and CDR2 SYDVKM. The CDR3: CASSWDRRVNEQFF. The CDR3 region has the DNA TGTGCCAGCAGCTGGGACAGGAGAGTCAATGAGCAGTTCTTC.

This clone was recorded a few times. The chain carries TRBV6-6 and TRBJ1-5; D not certain. Trimming shortened V by 7 bases and J by 0 bases, and 13 bases separated the two germline ends. CDR3 size: 15 residues. Looked up from germline, CDR1 is MNHNY and CDR2 is SVGAGI (reference sequence). CDR3: CASNTGSYSNQPQHF. CDR3 bases: TGTGCCAGCAATACGGGATCATATAGCAATCAGCCCCAGCATTTT.

The V call is TRBV7-9, the J call TRBJ2-1; D possibly corresponds to TRBD2 (6 bases). This CDR3 has 17 amino acids. Trimming removed 6 bases from V and 0 bases from J, with 18 bases in between. In germline, CDR1 is SEHNR, CDR2 FQNEAQ (reference sequence). As DNA, the CDR3 is TGTGCCAGCAGTCCCCTTAAGCGGGTGAGCTCCTACAATGAGCAGTTCTTC. Translated: CASSPLKRVSSYNEQFF. The variable domain in full, with the rest retrieved from reference TRBV7-9 and TRBJ2-1, is DTGVSQNPRHKITKRGQNVTFRCDPISEHNRLYWYRQTLGQGPEFLTYFQNEAQLEKSRLLSDRFSAERPKGSFSTLEIQRTEQGDSAMYLCASSPLKRVSSYNEQFFGPGTRLTVL.

The chain couples TRBV18 to TRBJ1-4; no clear D. CDR3 length equals 17 residues. Per the germline V gene, CDR1 is KGHSH and CDR2 is LQKENI. V lost 6 bases to trimming and J lost 0 bases, with 17 bases between them. The CDR3 DNA sequence: TGTGCCAGCTCCCCCCAAAATCCGGGGTCAACTAATGAAAAACTGTTTTTT. This codes for CASSPQNPGSTNEKLFF.

This clone was seen only a few times. V usage is TRBV2 and J usage is TRBJ2-2; 11 bases map to TRBD1. The trim removed 7 bases at V and 7 bases at J, leaving 5 bases unmatched. The germline V gene encodes CDR1 SNHLY and CDR2 FYNNEI. The CDR3 extends over 14 amino acids. The CDR3 sequence is CASKGQGGIGELFF. The CDR3, as DNA: TGTGCCAGCAAGGGACAGGGGGGAATCGGGGAGCTGTTTTTT.

The chain employs TRBV5-1 and TRBJ2-3, with D unresolved. The CDR3 sequence is 15 residues long. Germline V gene lookup returns CDR1 SGHRS and CDR2 YFSETQ. Trimming removed 1 base at V and 0 bases at J, with 9 bases between. This CDR3 reads CASSLNILSTDTQYF. In DNA form, the CDR3 reads TGCGCCAGCAGCTTGAATATTCTTAGCACAGATACGCAGTATTTT.

This chain links TRBV27 with TRBJ1-6; 8 nucleotides agree with TRBD1. Germline values: CDR1 MNHEY, CDR2 SMNVEV (reference sequence). With V trimmed by 5 bases and J by 9 bases, 9 bases remained unmatched. The CDR3 loop spans 15 amino acids. CDR3 nucleotides: TGTGCCAGCAGTAGTTGGACAGGGTCGAGTTCACCCCTCCACTTT. It yields the protein CASSSWTGSSSPLHF.

This sequence joins TRBV5-6 and TRBJ1-1; TRBD1 matches at 8 bases. This CDR3 spans 14 amino acids. V was clipped by 0 bases and J by 4 bases; unmatched bases: 2. Germline CDR1 and CDR2: SGHDT and YYEEEE. CDR3 coding DNA: TGTGCCAGCAGCTTGGTAGGGACAGGCACTGAAGCTTTCTTT. This sequence encodes CASSLVGTGTEAFF.

V gene TRBV24-1 combines with J gene TRBJ2-1; TRBD2 might be the D (6 bases). Germline V CDR1 and CDR2: KGHDR, SFDVKD. This CDR3 comprises 16 residues. Trimming cost V 4 bases and J 3 bases, with 15 bases left between them. The CDR3 sequence: CATSDSGLPVYNEQFF. The DNA of the CDR3 is TGTGCCACCAGTGACTCGGGACTGCCAGTCTACAATGAGCAGTTCTTC.

The rearrangement uses TRBV7-2 and TRBJ1-3; D is unclear. This CDR3 has 14 residues. Trimming stripped 5 bases from V and 0 bases from J, with 8 bases between. The V gene's germline CDR1 is SGHTA and CDR2 FQGNSA. CDR3: CASSLSLSGNTIYF. CDR3 coding DNA: TGTGCCAGCAGCCTATCGCTCTCTGGAAACACCATATATTTT.